This T cell receptor beta chain was sequenced for a study of pediatric ulcerative colitis. The rectum was sampled with one to two pinch biopsies at colonoscopy. Sequencing used immunoSEQ multiplex PCR; TCRdb keeps in-frame clones, though not all of them. Of 8,500 to 13,000 clones in the sample, approximately 80% were seen once. Germline V gene lookup returns CDR1 SGHTA and CDR2 FQGNSA. V was trimmed by 2 bases and J by 0 bases, leaving 4 bases between them. The CDR3 spans 14 residues. Sequencing used gut tissue. The sequence came from a girl aged 10-17 years who was a control in a study of pediatric ulcerative colitis. The V call is TRBV7-2, the J call TRBJ2-2, with D uncertain. This CDR3 reads CASSLKANTGELFF. In nucleotides, the CDR3 is TGTGCCAGCAGCTTAAAGGCGAACACCGGGGAGCTGTTTTTT.